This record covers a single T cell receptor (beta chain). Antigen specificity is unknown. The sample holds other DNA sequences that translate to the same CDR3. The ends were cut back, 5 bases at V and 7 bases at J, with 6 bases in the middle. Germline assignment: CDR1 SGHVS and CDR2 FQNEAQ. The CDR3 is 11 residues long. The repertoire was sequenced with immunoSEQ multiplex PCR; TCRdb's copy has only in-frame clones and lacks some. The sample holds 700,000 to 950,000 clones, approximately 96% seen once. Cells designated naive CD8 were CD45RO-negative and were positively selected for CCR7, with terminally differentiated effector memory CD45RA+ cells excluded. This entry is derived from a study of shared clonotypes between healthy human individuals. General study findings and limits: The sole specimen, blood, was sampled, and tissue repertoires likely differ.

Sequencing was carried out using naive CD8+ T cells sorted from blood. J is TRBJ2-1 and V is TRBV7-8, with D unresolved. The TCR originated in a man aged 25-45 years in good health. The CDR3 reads CASSLSNEQFF. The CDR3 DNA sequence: TGTGCCAGCAGCCTTTCTAATGAGCAGTTCTTC.